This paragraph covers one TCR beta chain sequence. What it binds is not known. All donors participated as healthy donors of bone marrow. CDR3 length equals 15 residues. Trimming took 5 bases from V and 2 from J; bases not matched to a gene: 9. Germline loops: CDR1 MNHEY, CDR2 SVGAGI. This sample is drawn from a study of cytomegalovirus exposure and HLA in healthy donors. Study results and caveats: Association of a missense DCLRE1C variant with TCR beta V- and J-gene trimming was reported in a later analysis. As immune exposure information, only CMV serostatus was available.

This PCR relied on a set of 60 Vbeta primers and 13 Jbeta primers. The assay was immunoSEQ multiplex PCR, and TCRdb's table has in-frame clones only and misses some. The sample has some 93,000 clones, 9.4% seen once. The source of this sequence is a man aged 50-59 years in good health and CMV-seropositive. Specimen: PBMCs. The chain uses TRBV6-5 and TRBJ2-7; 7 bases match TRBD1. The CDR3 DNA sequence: TGTGCCAGCAGTATCTCGCCGACAGGGACCTACGAGCAGTACTTC. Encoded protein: CASSISPTGTYEQYF.